What follows describes a single T cell receptor (beta chain). Its antigen specificity is not known. This could be a read error, since a much larger clone is one nucleotide away. The data belong to a study of regulatory T cells in long-lasting Graves disease (dated by TCRdb to the early 2020s). Regarding the research as a whole: Persistent Graves' disease meant more than 5 years of antithyroid drug treatment with TSH receptor autoantibodies that stayed positive. This study used TCR sequencing and RNA sequencing of peripheral blood to compare persistent Graves' disease patients against newly diagnosed Graves' disease patients. The study was registered as a clinical trial and conducted in China. A total of about 35 samples underwent TCR sequencing, from about 13 patients with persistent Graves' disease and approximately 20 patients with newly diagnosed Graves' disease. On average, persistent Graves' disease patients in the clinical cohort had been on antithyroid drugs for about 10.3 years.

Paper-wide results and their limitations: Because the primary lesion, thyroid tissue, could not be accessed, the study looked at peripheral blood alone. Patients with persistent disease shared more public clonotypes (about 2,700) than newly diagnosed patients did (966). Sequencing and analysis were limited to the TCR beta chain. The small sample size was acknowledged by the authors as a limitation that may reduce accuracy. Compared with newly diagnosed patients, persistent Graves' disease patients had lower TCR Shannon entropy and fewer highly expanded clones, which suggests clonal expansion.

The sample's time point label, in plain terms: persistent/refractory GD, antithyroid drugs over 5 years with positive TRAb. For both TCR sequencing and RNA sequencing, RNA was extracted from PBMCs using TRIzol. Graves' disease was diagnosed according to American Thyroid Association guidelines. Recruitment of patients was carried out at an endocrinology department in Xi'an, China. Each patient gave 9 to 10 milliliters of peripheral blood, collected in an EDTA anticoagulant tube. Ficoll Paque Plus density gradient separation was used to isolate PBMCs, and no further T cell sorting was done. An Agilent 2100 Bioanalyzer and agarose gel were used to assess RNA quality, and a NanoDrop 2000 was used to measure RNA concentration. Library preparation used multiplex PCR. TCRdb records Illumina HiSeq 4000 as the sequencer. iRepertoire HTBI primers and Arm-PCR amplification of CDR3 regions were used to construct TCR beta libraries. PCR products were gel purified before sequencing. As for how the authors treated the data: Gene usage analysis of CDR3 amino acid clonotypes used the roughly 60 TRBV and approximately 13 TRBJ segments found across samples. COPE and FqMerger were used to merge filtered high-quality paired reads into contigs. BLAST was used to align contigs to IMGT TRBV, TRBD and TRBJ reference genes, with CDR3 defined following IMGT. Highly expanded clones were defined as clonotypes with a frequency above 0.1%. Repertoire diversity was measured by Shannon entropy, and V-J evenness by the Gini coefficient. A clonotype found in more than one individual was treated as public. TCRdb reprocessing: public reads trimmed at Q25 with fastp, clones called with MiXCR, in-frame beta chains kept. For every CDR3 protein sequence, its rows merge into one entry that carries the most common genes and DNA. V and J calls and clone size were set by TCRdb, not the authors. The sample table lists 350,000 to 500,000 distinct CDR3 sequences, around 23% of them with a count of one. Around 15% of the sample is taken by the ten largest.

This specimen consisted of peripheral blood mononuclear cells (PBMCs), obtained when the disease was refractory, from a patient treated with antithyroid drugs. This TCR was sampled from a female donor with Graves disease.

CDR3 loop: CASSLGVGGDTEAFF. The DNA sequence follows: TGTGCCAGCAGTTTAGGGGTCGGAGGGGACACTGAAGCTTTCTTT. Rearrangement joined TRBV27 to TRBJ1-1; TRBD1 could be the D gene, as 5 bases match. Via the germline V gene (reference sequence), CDR1 is MNHEY and CDR2 SMNVEV. A distance of 13 bases separates the germline ends of V and J, which lose 2 bases and 3 bases respectively. The CDR3 sequence holds 15 residues, the cysteine and phenylalanine included. The DNA shown is the 45-base CDR3, in frame from base 1.